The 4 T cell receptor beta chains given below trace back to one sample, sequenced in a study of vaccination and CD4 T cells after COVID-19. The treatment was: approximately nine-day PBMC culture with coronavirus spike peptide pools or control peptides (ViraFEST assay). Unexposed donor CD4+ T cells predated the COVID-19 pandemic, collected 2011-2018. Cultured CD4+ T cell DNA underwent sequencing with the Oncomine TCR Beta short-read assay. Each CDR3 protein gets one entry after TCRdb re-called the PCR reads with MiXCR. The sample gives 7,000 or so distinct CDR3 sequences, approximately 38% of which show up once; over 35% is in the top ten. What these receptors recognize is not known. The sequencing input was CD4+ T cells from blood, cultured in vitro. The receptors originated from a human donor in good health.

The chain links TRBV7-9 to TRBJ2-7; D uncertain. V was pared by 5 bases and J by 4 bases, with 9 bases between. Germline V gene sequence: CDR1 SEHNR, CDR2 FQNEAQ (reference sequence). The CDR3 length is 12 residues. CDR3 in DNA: TGTGCCAGCAGCGCCGGGTGGTACGAGCAGTACTTC. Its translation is CASSAGWYEQYF.

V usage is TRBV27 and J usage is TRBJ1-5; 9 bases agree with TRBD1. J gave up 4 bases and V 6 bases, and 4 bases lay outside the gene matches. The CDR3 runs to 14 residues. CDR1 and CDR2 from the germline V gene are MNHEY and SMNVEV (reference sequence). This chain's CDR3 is CASSPDRGNQPQHF. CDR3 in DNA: TGTGCCAGCAGCCCCGACAGGGGGAATCAGCCCCAGCATTTT.

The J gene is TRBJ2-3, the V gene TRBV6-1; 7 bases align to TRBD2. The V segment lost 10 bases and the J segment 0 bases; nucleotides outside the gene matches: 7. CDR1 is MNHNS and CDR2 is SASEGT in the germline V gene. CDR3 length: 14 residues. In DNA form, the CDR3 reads TGTGCCACCACCGCGGGACTAAGCACAGATACGCAGTATTTT. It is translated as CATTAGLSTDTQYF.

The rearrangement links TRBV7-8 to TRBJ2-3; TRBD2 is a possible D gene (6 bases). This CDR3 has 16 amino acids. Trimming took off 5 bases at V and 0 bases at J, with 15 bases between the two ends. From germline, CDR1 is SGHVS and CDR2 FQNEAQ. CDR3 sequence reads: CASSQTRRASTDTQYF. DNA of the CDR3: TGTGCCAGCAGCCAGACCCGGAGGGCTAGCACAGATACGCAGTATTTT.